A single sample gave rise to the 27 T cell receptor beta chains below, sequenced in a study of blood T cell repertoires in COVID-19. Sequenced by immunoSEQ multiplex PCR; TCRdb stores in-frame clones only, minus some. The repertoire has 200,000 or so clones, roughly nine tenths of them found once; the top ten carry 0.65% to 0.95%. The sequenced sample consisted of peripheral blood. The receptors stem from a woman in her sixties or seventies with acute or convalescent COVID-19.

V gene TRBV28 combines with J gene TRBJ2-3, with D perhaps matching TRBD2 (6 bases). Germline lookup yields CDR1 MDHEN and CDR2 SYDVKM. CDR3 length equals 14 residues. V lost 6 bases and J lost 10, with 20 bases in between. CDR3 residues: CASSLTLTRLAQYF. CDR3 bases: TGTGCCAGCAGCCTAACCCTGACTAGGCTGGCGCAGTATTTT. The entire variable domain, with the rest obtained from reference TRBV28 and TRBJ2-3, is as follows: DVKVTQSSRYLVKRTGEKVFLECVQDMDHENMFWYRQDPGLGLRLIYFSYDVKMKEKGDIPEGYSVSREKKERFSLILESASTNQTSMYLCASSLTLTRLAQYFGPGTRLTVL.

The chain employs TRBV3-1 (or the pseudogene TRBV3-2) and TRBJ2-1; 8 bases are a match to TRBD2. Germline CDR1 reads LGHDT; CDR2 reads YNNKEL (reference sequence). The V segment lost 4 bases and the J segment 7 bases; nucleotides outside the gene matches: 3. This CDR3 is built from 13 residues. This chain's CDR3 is CASSPSGGNEQFF. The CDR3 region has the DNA TGTGCCAGCAGCCCTTCGGGAGGGAATGAGCAGTTCTTC.

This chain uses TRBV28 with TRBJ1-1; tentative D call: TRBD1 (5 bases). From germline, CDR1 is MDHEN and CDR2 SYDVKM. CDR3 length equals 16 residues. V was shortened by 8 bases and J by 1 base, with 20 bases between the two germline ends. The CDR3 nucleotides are TGTGCCAGCTCTTATTATTCGCGGCAGGGGAACACTGAAGCTTTCTTT. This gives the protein CASSYYSRQGNTEAFF. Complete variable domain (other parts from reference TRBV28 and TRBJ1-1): DVKVTQSSRYLVKRTGEKVFLECVQDMDHENMFWYRQDPGLGLRLIYFSYDVKMKEKGDIPEGYSVSREKKERFSLILESASTNQTSMYLCASSYYSRQGNTEAFFGQGTRLTVV.

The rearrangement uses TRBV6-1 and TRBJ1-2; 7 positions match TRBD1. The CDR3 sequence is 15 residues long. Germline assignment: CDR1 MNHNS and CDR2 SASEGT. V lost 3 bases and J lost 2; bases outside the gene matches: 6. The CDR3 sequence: CASSDALTGNYGYTF. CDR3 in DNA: TGTGCCAGCAGTGACGCCTTGACAGGGAACTATGGCTACACCTTC.

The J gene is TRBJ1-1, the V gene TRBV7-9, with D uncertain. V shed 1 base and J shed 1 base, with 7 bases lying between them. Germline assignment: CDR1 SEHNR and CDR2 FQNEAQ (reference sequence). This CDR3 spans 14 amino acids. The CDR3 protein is CASSLERRNTEAFF. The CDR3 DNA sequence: TGTGCCAGCAGCTTAGAGCGGCGGAACACTGAAGCTTTCTTT.

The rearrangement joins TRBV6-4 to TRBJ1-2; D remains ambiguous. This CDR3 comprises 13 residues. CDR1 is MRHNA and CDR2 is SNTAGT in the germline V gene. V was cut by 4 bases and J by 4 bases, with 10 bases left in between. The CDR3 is CASSASSGYGYTF. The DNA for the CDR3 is TGTGCCAGCAGTGCCAGCTCGGGCTATGGCTACACCTTC.

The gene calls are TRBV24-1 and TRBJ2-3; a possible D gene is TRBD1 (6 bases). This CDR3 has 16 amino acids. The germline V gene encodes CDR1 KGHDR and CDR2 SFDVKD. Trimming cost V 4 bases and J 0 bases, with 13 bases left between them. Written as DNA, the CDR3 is TGTGCCACCAGTGAATCGACAGGACCTAGCACAGATACGCAGTATTTT. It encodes CATSESTGPSTDTQYF.

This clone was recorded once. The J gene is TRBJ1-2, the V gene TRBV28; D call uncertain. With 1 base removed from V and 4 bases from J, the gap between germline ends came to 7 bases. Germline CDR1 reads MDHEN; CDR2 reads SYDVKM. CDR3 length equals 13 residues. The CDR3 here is CASSLSSGYGYTF. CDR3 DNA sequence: TGTGCCAGCAGTTTATCGTCGGGCTATGGCTACACCTTC.

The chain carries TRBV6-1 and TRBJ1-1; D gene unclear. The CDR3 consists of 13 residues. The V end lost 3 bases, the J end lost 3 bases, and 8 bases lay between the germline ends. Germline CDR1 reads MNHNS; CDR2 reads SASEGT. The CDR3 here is CASSDSWYTEAFF. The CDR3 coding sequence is TGTGCCAGCAGTGACAGTTGGTACACTGAAGCTTTCTTT.

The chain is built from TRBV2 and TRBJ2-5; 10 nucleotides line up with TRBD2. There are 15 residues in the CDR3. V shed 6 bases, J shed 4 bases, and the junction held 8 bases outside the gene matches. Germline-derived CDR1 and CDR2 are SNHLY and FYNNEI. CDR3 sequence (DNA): TGTGCCAGCAGCCGCCCTAGCGGGGGTGGAGAGACCCAGTACTTC. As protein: CASSRPSGGGETQYF. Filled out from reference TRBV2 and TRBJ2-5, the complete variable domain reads EPEVTQTPSHQVTQMGQEVILRCVPISNHLYFYWYRQILGQKVEFLVSFYNNEISEKSEIFDDQFSVERPDGSNFTLKIRSTKLEDSAMYFCASSRPSGGGETQYFGPGTRLLVL.

In DNA form, the CDR3 reads TGCGCCAGCCAACCACAAGGATTGGGACTTGGTGAGCAGTTCTTC. It codes for CASQPQGLGLGEQFF. V and J are TRBV5-1 and TRBJ2-1; possible D gene TRBD2, 6 bases. The germline V gene has CDR1 SGHRS and CDR2 YFSETQ. Trimming took 7 bases from V and 9 from J, leaving 23 bases between them. The CDR3 is made up of 15 amino acids.

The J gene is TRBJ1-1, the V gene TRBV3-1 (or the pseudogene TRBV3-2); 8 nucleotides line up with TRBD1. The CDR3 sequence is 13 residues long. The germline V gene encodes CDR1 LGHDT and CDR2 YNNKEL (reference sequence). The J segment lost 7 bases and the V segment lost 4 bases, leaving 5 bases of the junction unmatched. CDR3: CASSPRGQVEAFF. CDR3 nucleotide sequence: TGTGCCAGCAGCCCCAGGGGACAGGTTGAAGCTTTCTTT.

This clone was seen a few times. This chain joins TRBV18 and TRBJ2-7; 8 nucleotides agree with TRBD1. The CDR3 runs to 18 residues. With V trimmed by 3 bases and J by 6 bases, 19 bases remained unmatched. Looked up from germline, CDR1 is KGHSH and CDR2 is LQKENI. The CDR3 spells CASSPLAGQGASPSEQYF. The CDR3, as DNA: TGTGCCAGCTCACCTCTCGCGGGGCAGGGGGCTTCACCGTCCGAGCAGTACTTC.

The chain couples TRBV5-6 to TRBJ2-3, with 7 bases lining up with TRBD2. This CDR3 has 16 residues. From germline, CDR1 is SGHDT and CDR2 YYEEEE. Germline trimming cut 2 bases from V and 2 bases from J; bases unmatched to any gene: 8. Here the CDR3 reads CASSFNPGLNTDTQYF. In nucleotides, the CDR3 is TGTGCCAGCAGCTTCAATCCGGGACTAAACACAGATACGCAGTATTTT.

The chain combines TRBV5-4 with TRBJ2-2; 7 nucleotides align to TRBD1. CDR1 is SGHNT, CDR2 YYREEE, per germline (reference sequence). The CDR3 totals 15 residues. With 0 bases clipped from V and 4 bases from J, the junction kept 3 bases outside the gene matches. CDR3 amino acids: CASSLVQGVTGELFF. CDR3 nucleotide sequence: TGTGCCAGCAGCTTGGTTCAGGGGGTCACCGGGGAGCTGTTTTTT.

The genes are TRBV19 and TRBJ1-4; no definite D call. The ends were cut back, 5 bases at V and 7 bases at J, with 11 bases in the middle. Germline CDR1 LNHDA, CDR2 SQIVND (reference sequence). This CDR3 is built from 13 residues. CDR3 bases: TGTGCCAGTAGTTTCGGACGGGGTGAAAAACTGTTTTTT. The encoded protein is CASSFGRGEKLFF.

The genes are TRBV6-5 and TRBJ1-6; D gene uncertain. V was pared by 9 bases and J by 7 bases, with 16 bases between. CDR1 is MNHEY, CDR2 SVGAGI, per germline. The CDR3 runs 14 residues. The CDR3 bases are TGTGCCAGTCCTTCGGGGAACGGAAATTCACCCCTCCACTTT. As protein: CASPSGNGNSPLHF.

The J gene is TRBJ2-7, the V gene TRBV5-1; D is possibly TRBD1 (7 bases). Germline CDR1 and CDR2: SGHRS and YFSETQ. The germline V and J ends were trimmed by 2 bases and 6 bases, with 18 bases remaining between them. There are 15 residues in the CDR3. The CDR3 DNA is TGCGCCAGCAGCTTTGGCGGGACAGCATTGAGCGAGCAGTACTTC. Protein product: CASSFGGTALSEQYF.

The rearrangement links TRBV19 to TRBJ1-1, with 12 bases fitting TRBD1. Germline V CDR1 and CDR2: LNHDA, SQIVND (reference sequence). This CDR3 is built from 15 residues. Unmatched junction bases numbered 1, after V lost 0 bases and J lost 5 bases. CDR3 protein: CASSIEGQGATEAFF. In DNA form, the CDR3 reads TGTGCCAGTAGTATAGAGGGACAGGGGGCGACTGAAGCTTTCTTT. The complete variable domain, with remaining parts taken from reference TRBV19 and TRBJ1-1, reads DGGITQSPKYLFRKEGQNVTLSCEQNLNHDAMYWYRQDPGQGLRLIYYSQIVNDFQKGDIAEGYSVSREKKESFPLTVTSAQKNPTAFYLCASSIEGQGATEAFFGQGTRLTVV.

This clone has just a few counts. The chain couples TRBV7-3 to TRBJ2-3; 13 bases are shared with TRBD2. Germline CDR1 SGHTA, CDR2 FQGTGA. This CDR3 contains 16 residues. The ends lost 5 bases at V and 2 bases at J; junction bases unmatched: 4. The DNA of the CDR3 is TGTGCCAGCAGCGCAACTAGCGGGAGGGCCACAGATACGCAGTATTTT. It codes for CASSATSGRATDTQYF.

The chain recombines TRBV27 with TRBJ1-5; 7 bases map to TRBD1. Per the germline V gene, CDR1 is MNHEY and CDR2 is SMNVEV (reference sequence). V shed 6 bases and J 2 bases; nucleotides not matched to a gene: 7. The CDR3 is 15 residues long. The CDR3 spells CASRLQGMGNQPQHF. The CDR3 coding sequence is TGTGCCAGCAGATTACAGGGGATGGGCAATCAGCCCCAGCATTTT.

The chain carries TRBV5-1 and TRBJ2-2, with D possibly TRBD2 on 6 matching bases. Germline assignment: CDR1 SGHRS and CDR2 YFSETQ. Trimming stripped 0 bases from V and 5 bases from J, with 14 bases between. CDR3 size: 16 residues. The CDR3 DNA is TGCGCCAGCAGCTTGGTGTGGGACTTGGAGACCGGGGAGCTGTTTTTT. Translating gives CASSLVWDLETGELFF.

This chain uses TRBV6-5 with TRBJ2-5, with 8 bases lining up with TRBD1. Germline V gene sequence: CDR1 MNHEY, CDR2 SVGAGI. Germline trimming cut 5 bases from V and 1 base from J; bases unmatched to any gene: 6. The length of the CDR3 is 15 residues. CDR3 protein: CASSSLDRAQETQYF. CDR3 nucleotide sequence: TGTGCCAGCAGTAGTCTGGACAGGGCCCAAGAGACCCAGTACTTC.

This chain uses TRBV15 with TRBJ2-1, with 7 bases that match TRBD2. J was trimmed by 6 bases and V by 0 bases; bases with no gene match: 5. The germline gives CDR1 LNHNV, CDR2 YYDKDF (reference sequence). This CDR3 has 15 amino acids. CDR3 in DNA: TGTGCCACCAGCAGAGATTTGGGAGGGGCCAATGAGCAGTTCTTC. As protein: CATSRDLGGANEQFF.

The CDR3 sequence: CASSLSGYGYTF. Written as DNA, the CDR3 is TGTGCCAGCAGCTTAAGCGGATATGGCTACACCTTC. This rearrangement joins TRBV11-2 to TRBJ1-2; D is undetermined. CDR1 is SGHAT, CDR2 FQNNGV, per germline. The CDR3 length is 12 residues. Trimming removed 2 bases at V and 5 bases at J, with 6 bases between.

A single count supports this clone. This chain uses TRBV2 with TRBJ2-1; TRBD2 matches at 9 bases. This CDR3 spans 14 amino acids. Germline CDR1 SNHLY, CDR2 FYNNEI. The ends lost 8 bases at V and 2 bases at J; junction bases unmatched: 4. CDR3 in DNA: TGTGCCAGCCGAGCGGGGGGCCCCTACAATGAGCAGTTCTTC. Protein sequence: CASRAGGPYNEQFF.

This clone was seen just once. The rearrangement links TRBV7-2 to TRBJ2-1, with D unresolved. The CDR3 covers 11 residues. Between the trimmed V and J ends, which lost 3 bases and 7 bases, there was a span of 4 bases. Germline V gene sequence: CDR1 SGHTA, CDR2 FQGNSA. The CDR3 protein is CASSFENEQFF. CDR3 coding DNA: TGTGCCAGCAGCTTCGAGAATGAGCAGTTCTTC.